These 23 T cell receptor beta chains were sequenced from one sample in a study of blood T cell repertoires in COVID-19 (dated by TCRdb to about 2020). Library generation was performed with the immunoSEQ multiplex PCR assay. What TCRdb holds here is the immuneACCESS table cut down to in-frame rearrangements. Part of the clones is not present; checked against another copy, under half of the missing clones reflect an unresolved V gene, and the others are unexplained. The sample table records 45,000 to 55,000 clones; 65% to 85% of these occur just once. The biggest ten clones account for 1.6% of the sample. Sample: peripheral blood. These receptors were collected from a man aged 45 to 65 with acute or convalescent COVID-19.

For the CDR3, the DNA is TGTGCCAGCAGCCAGCGGACAGGCGTTTCCTATGGCTACACCTTC. Translated, it gives CASSQRTGVSYGYTF. The chain links TRBV3-1 (or the pseudogene TRBV3-2) to TRBJ1-2; 7 bases fit TRBD1. J lost 4 bases, V lost 3 bases, and 8 bases had no gene match. Germline CDR1 is LGHDT and CDR2 is YNNKEL (reference sequence). The CDR3 loop spans 15 amino acids.

V and J are TRBV5-1 and TRBJ1-5, with D unclear. From germline, CDR1 is SGHRS and CDR2 YFSETQ. This CDR3 contains 13 residues. Trimming shortened V by 0 bases and J by 6 bases, and 7 bases separated the two germline ends. CDR3 coding DNA: TGCGCCAGCAGCTTGGGATCGGGTCAGCCCCAGCATTTT. Translating gives CASSLGSGQPQHF.

As DNA, the CDR3 is TGTGCCAGTTTGTCGTTCGGGACTAGCGGGAGCTATGAGCAGTTCTTC. It yields the protein CASLSFGTSGSYEQFF. This chain joins TRBV19 and TRBJ2-1, with 14 bases lining up with TRBD2. Germline V gene lookup returns CDR1 LNHDA and CDR2 SQIVND (reference sequence). CDR3 length equals 16 residues. J was trimmed by 8 bases and V by 8 bases; bases with no gene match: 11.

The chain employs TRBV5-6 and TRBJ1-6, with D possibly being TRBD1 (5 bases). The ends were cut back, 5 bases at V and 6 bases at J, with 15 bases in the middle. Germline CDR1 and CDR2: SGHDT and YYEEEE. This CDR3 is 15 amino acids long. CDR3 region: CASSGRGYSNSPLHF. The CDR3 region has the DNA TGTGCCAGCAGTGGCCGGGGGTATTCTAATTCACCCCTCCACTTT.

The chain couples TRBV4-3 to TRBJ1-2; 9 bases align to TRBD1. Germline V gene data show CDR1 as LGHNA and CDR2 as YSLEER. V dropped 5 bases and J dropped 5; count of bases not matched to a gene: 0. This CDR3 comprises 12 residues. CDR3 sequence: CASSDRGYGYTF. For the CDR3, the DNA is TGCGCCAGCAGCGACAGGGGGTATGGCTACACCTTC.

The chain joins TRBV7-2 to TRBJ2-7; a weak D match, TRBD1 (6 bases). Per germline, CDR1 SGHTA and CDR2 FQGNSA. This CDR3 contains 15 residues. V was cut by 0 bases and J by 0 bases, with 9 bases left in between. CDR3 loop: CASSLAQGFSYEQYF. The CDR3 DNA follows: TGTGCCAGCAGCTTAGCACAGGGATTCTCCTACGAGCAGTACTTC.

The gene calls are TRBV29-1 and TRBJ1-2; perhaps TRBD1 as D (5 bases). The CDR3 is made up of 12 amino acids. Germline V lookup: CDR1 SQVTM, CDR2 ANQGSEA. V lost 7 bases to trimming and J lost 0 bases, with 9 bases between them. Here the CDR3 DNA reads TGCAGCGCTAAACAGGCTAACTATGGCTACACCTTC. Translating gives CSAKQANYGYTF. Full variable domain (missing parts from reference TRBV29-1 and TRBJ1-2): SAVISQKPSRDICQRGTSLTIQCQVDSQVTMMFWYRQQPGQSLTLIATANQGSEATYESGFVIDKFPISRPNLTFSTLTVSNMSPEDSSIYLCSAKQANYGYTFGSGTRLTVV.

The V and J genes are TRBV28 and TRBJ1-5, with D possibly TRBD1 on 5 matching bases. The germline CDR1 and CDR2 sequences are MDHEN and SYDVKM. The V end lost 6 bases, the J end lost 0 bases, and 18 bases lay between the germline ends. This CDR3 contains 17 residues. CDR3 sequence reads: CASRGGWADYSNQPQHF. CDR3 coding DNA: TGTGCCAGCAGGGGGGGATGGGCGGATTATAGCAATCAGCCCCAGCATTTT.

This clone was recorded a few times. The chain recombines TRBV9 with TRBJ1-6; D remains unclear. Germline values: CDR1 SGDLS, CDR2 YYNGEE. There are 15 residues in the CDR3. With 0 bases removed from V and 4 bases from J, the gap between germline ends came to 8 bases. CDR3 amino acids: CASSVGREYNSPLHF. The CDR3 DNA reads as TGTGCCAGCAGCGTAGGTCGGGAGTATAATTCACCCCTCCACTTT. The full variable domain, in which reference TRBV9 and TRBJ1-6 provide the parts outside the CDR3, is DSGVTQTPKHLITATGQRVTLRCSPRSGDLSVYWYQQSLDQGLQFLIQYYNGEERAKGNILERFSAQQFPDLHSELNLSSLELGDSALYFCASSVGREYNSPLHFGNGTRLTVT.

The chain uses TRBV5-1 and TRBJ2-7; 7 positions agree with TRBD1. The germline CDR1 and CDR2 sequences are SGHRS and YFSETQ. Trimming took 5 bases from V and 3 from J; bases not matched to a gene: 8. This CDR3 has 14 residues. CDR3 amino acids: CASSLTGIIYEQYF. CDR3 sequence (DNA): TGCGCCAGCAGTTTGACAGGGATTATCTACGAGCAGTACTTC.

The chain couples TRBV5-1 to TRBJ2-2; possible D gene TRBD1, 6 bases. Germline CDR1 reads SGHRS; CDR2 reads YFSETQ. The V gene lost 8 bases and the J gene lost 4 bases, with 15 bases spanning the gap. The CDR3 spans 14 residues. As DNA, the CDR3 is TGCGCCAGTCAGCACAGGGCGGCCACCGGGGAGCTGTTTTTT. Residues: CASQHRAATGELFF.

This clone was observed a single time. The genes are TRBV9 and TRBJ2-1; D ambiguous. The CDR3 consists of 15 residues. The germline V gene encodes CDR1 SGDLS and CDR2 YYNGEE. The germline V and J ends were trimmed by 0 bases and 10 bases, with 17 bases remaining between them. The CDR3 reads CASSVGESYAAEQFF. CDR3 bases: TGTGCCAGCAGCGTAGGAGAGTCCTATGCTGCGGAGCAGTTCTTC.

DNA for the CDR3: TGCAGCGCCAGGGGGTCTAATGAAAAACTGTTTTTT. Amino acids: CSARGSNEKLFF. V is TRBV29-1 and J is TRBJ1-4, with 7 nucleotides matching TRBD1. This CDR3 has 12 residues. The V gene end was trimmed by 7 bases and the J gene end by 3 bases; junction bases not matched to a gene: 2. Germline CDR1 reads SQVTM; CDR2 reads ANQGSEA.

CDR3 in DNA: TGTGCCAGTAGTATTGGGGGACAGGGGCAGGAGACCCAGTACTTC. It specifies CASSIGGQGQETQYF. The V gene is TRBV19, the J gene TRBJ2-5; 10 bases align to TRBD1. The V gene's germline CDR1 is LNHDA and CDR2 SQIVND (reference sequence). Germline trimming cut 3 bases from V and 5 bases from J; bases unmatched to any gene: 6. The CDR3 is made up of 15 amino acids. The full variable domain, with the rest looked up from reference TRBV19 and TRBJ2-5, is DGGITQSPKYLFRKEGQNVTLSCEQNLNHDAMYWYRQDPGQGLRLIYYSQIVNDFQKGDIAEGYSVSREKKESFPLTVTSAQKNPTAFYLCASSIGGQGQETQYFGPGTRLLVL.

The chain couples TRBV28 to TRBJ1-2; D remains ambiguous. Germline V lookup: CDR1 MDHEN, CDR2 SYDVKM. Trimming removed 4 bases at V and 7 bases at J, with 22 bases between. The CDR3 runs to 16 residues. This CDR3 is CASSYYESSQTGGYTF. The DNA for the CDR3 is TGTGCCAGCAGTTACTATGAAAGCAGTCAAACGGGTGGCTACACCTTC.

J is TRBJ1-5 and V is TRBV30; D may be TRBD1 (5 bases). This CDR3 contains 14 residues. CDR1 and CDR2 (germline): GTSNPN, SVGIG (reference sequence). V dropped 1 base and J dropped 4 bases, with 11 bases sitting between them. CDR3: CAWSGGGLNQPQHF. CDR3 coding DNA: TGTGCCTGGAGTGGCGGGGGTTTGAATCAGCCCCAGCATTTT. The variable domain in full, with the rest retrieved from reference TRBV30 and TRBJ1-5, is SQTIHQWPATLVQPVGSPLSLECTVEGTSNPNLYWYRQAAGRGLQLLFYSVGIGQISSEVPQNLSASRPQDRQFILSSKKLLLSDSGFYLCAWSGGGLNQPQHFGDGTRLSIL.

This clone was counted once. This chain joins TRBV6-4 and TRBJ2-5; 13 bases match TRBD2. Trimming cost V 5 bases and J 3 bases; bases outside gene matches: 15. Germline V CDR1 and CDR2: MRHNA, SNTAGT. The length of the CDR3 is 19 residues. CDR3 DNA sequence: TGTGCCAGCAGTCCCCGGACTAGCGGGGGTTTGGAAGTTGAAGAGACCCAGTACTTC. Its translation is CASSPRTSGGLEVEETQYF.

The genes are TRBV4-1 and TRBJ2-3; D possibly corresponds to TRBD2 (5 bases). The CDR3 contains 14 residues. Looked up from germline, CDR1 is MGHRA and CDR2 is YSYEKL. V lost 5 bases, J lost 0 bases, and 9 bases lay in between. The CDR3 spells CASSFGGSTDTQYF. DNA of the CDR3: TGCGCCAGCAGCTTCGGCGGGAGCACAGATACGCAGTATTTT.

The chain uses TRBV28 and TRBJ2-1, with 7 bases lining up with TRBD2. The CDR3 is made up of 14 amino acids. J was trimmed by 4 bases and V by 6 bases; bases with no gene match: 6. CDR1 and CDR2 from the germline V gene are MDHEN and SYDVKM. The CDR3 reads CASSKTSSYNEQFF. CDR3 in DNA: TGTGCCAGCAGCAAGACTAGCTCGTACAATGAGCAGTTCTTC.

The chain has TRBV5-8 and TRBJ1-1; D unclear. Germline V lookup: CDR1 SGHTS, CDR2 YDEGEE. This CDR3 is built from 15 residues. V dropped 1 base and J dropped 0 bases, with 10 bases sitting between them. The DNA for the CDR3 is TGTGCCAGCAGCTTGTGGGCCCTTATGAACACTGAAGCTTTCTTT. Translating gives CASSLWALMNTEAFF.

The chain couples TRBV6-1 to TRBJ2-4; D gene unclear. Germline assignment: CDR1 MNHNS and CDR2 SASEGT. This CDR3 has 13 residues. V was shortened by 7 bases and J by 8 bases, with 15 bases between the two germline ends. In DNA form, the CDR3 reads TGTGCCAGCACCTTCCTCGGAGTGGACATTCAGTACTTC. This gives the protein CASTFLGVDIQYF.

The chain carries TRBV6-2 or TRBV6-3 and TRBJ1-5; D is unclear. Per the germline V gene, CDR1 is MNHEY and CDR2 is SVGEGT. CDR3 length equals 15 residues. V lost 0 bases and J lost 2, with 8 bases in between. The DNA for the CDR3 is TGTGCCAGCAGTTACTCGGGGAGGGGCAATCAGCCCCAGCATTTT. This gives the protein CASSYSGRGNQPQHF.

The rearrangement joins TRBV9 to TRBJ1-5; tentative D call: TRBD1 (5 bases). The germline V and J ends were trimmed by 2 bases and 0 bases, with 6 bases remaining between them. Germline V gene sequence: CDR1 SGDLS, CDR2 YYNGEE. The length of the CDR3 is 14 residues. As DNA, the CDR3 is TGTGCCAGCAGCGTTGACAGTAGCAATCAGCCCCAGCATTTT. Translation gives CASSVDSSNQPQHF.